The source of this TCR beta chain is a study of glioma-infiltrating T cells. Study conclusions and caveats: Tissue and blood shared very few CDR3 sequences.

In its sample, this clonotype was seen many times. The target antigen is unknown. This CDR3 is 16 amino acids long. CDR1 MDHEN and CDR2 SYDVKM come from the germline V gene. The V end lost 2 bases, the J end lost 3 bases, and 13 bases lay between the germline ends. Amplification of TCR alpha and beta CDR3 regions from RNA used iRepertoire nested multiplex PCR. Each CDR3 protein gets one entry after TCRdb re-called the multiplex PCR reads with MiXCR. The data hold roughly 100,000 distinct CDR3 sequences, with 25% to 35% observed a single time. The clonotype originates from a human donor with low-grade glioma or glioblastoma, undergoing nonglioma brain surgery, or in good health (not recorded which). The chain carries TRBV28 and TRBJ2-2; D call uncertain. Sequenced: glioma tissue, nonneoplastic brain tissue, or PBMCs (not recorded which). This CDR3 reads CASSLLTGAHTGELFF. The CDR3 coding sequence is TGTGCCAGCAGTTTACTAACGGGCGCGCACACCGGGGAGCTGTTTTTT.